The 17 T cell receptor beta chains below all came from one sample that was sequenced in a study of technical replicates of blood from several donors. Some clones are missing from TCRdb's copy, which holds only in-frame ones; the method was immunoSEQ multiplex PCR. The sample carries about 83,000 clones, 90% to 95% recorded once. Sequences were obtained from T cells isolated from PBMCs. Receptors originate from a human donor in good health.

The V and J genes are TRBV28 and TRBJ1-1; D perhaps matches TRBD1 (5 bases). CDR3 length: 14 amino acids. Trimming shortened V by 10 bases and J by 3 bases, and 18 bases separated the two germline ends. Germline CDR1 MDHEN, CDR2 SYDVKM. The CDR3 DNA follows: TGTGCCACCCATGATTTTGGGGCTTACACTGAAGCTTTCTTT. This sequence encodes CATHDFGAYTEAFF.

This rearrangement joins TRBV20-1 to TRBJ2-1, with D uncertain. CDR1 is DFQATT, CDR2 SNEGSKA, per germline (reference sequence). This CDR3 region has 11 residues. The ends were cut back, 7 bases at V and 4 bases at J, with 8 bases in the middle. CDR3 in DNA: TGCAGTGTTTTCCCTTACAATGAGCAGTTCTTC. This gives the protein CSVFPYNEQFF.

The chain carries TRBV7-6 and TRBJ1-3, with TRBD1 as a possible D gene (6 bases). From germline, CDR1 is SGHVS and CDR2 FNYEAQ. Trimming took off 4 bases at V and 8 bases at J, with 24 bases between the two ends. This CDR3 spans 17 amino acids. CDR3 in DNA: TGTGCCAGCAGCTCGGGGCCGACAGGCGTCGTGCGGGACACCATATATTTT. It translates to CASSSGPTGVVRDTIYF.

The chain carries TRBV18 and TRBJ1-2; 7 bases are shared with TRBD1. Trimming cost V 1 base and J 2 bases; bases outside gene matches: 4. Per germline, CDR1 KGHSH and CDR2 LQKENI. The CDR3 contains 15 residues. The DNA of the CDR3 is TGTGCCAGCTCACCACTCAAGGGGGCAAACTATGGCTACACCTTC. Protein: CASSPLKGANYGYTF.

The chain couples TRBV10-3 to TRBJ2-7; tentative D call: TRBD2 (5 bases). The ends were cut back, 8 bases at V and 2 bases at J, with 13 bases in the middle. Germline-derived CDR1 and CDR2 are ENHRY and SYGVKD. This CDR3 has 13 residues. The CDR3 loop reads CAIQRTGAYEQYF. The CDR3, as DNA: TGTGCCATCCAGAGGACCGGGGCCTACGAGCAGTACTTC.

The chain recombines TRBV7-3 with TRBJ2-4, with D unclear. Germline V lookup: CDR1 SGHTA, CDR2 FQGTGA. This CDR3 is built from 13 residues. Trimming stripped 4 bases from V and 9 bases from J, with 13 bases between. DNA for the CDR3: TGTGCCAGCAGCTACTCCCGCTCTGGCATTCAGTACTTC. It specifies CASSYSRSGIQYF.

The CDR3 DNA reads TGTGCCAGCAGCATCGGGGGTCTAGCCAAAAACATTCAGTACTTC. Amino acids: CASSIGGLAKNIQYF. The chain carries TRBV9 and TRBJ2-4; D is perhaps TRBD2 (6 bases). This CDR3 is 15 amino acids long. Germline lookup yields CDR1 SGDLS and CDR2 YYNGEE. Trimming removed 4 bases at V and 0 bases at J, with 11 bases between.

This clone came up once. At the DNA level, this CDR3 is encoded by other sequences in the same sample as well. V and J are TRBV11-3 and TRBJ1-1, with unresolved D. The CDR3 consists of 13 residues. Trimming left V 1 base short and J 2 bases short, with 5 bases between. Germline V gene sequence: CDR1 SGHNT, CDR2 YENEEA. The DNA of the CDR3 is TGTGCCAGCAGCTTAGCAGGCAACACTGAAGCTTTCTTT. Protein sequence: CASSLAGNTEAFF.

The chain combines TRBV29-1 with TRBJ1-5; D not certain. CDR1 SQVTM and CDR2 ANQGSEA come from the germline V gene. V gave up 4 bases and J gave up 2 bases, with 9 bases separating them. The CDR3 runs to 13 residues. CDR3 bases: TGCAGCGTTGCTGGCGGGGGCAATCAGCCCCAGCATTTT. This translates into CSVAGGGNQPQHF.

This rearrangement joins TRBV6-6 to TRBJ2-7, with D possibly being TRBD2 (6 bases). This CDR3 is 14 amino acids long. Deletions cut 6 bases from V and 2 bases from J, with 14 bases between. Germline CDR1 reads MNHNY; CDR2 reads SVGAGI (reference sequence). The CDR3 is CASRVGSGTYEQYF. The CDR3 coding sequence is TGTGCCAGCAGAGTGGGTAGCGGAACCTACGAGCAGTACTTC.

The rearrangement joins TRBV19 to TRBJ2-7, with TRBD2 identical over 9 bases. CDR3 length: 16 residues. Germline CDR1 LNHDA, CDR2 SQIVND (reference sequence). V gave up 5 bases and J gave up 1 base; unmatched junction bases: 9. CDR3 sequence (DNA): TGTGCCAGTAGTGCCGCACTAGCGGGCGCGTCCTACGAGCAGTACTTC. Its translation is CASSAALAGASYEQYF.

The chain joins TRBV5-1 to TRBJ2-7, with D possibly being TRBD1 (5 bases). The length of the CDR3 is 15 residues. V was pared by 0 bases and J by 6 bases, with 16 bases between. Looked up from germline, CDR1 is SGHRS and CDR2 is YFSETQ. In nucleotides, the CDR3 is TGCGCCAGCAGCTTGGATAGCCAGGGTCTCTCCGAGCAGTACTTC. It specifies CASSLDSQGLSEQYF. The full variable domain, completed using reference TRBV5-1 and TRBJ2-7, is KAGVTQTPRYLIKTRGQQVTLSCSPISGHRSVSWYQQTPGQGLQFLFEYFSETQRNKGNFPGRFSGRQFSNSRSEMNVSTLELGDSALYLCASSLDSQGLSEQYFGPGTRLTVT.

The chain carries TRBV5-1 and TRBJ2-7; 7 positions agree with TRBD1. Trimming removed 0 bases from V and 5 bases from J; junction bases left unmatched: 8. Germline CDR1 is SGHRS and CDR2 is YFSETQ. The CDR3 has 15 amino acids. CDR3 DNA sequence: TGCGCCAGCAGCTTGGTACGACAGGGTAGGGACGAGCAGTACTTC. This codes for CASSLVRQGRDEQYF.

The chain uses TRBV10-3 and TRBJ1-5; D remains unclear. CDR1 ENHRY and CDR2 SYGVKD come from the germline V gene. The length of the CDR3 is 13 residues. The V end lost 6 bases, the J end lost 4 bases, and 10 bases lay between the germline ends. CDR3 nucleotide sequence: TGTGCCATCAGGGAGACGGGGAATCAGCCCCAGCATTTT. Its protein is CAIRETGNQPQHF.

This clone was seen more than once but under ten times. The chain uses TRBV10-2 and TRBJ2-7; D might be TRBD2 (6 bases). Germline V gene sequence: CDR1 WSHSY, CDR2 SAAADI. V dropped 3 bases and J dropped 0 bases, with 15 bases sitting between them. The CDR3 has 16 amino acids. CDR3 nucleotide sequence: TGCGCCAGCAGTGATGAGGAGGGGCGTGTCTCCTACGAGCAGTACTTC. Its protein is CASSDEEGRVSYEQYF.

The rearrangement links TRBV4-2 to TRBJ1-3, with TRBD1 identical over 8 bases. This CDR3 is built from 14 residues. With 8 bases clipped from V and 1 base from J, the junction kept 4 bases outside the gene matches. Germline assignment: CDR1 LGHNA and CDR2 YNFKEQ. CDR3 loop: CASGQGSSGNTIYF. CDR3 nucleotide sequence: TGTGCCAGCGGACAGGGTTCTTCTGGAAACACCATATATTTT.

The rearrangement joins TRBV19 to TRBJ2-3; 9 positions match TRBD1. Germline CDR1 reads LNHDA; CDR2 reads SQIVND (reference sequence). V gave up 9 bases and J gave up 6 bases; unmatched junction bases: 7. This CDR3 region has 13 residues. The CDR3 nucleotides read TGTGCCAGCGGGGACAGGGCGAAGGATACGCAGTATTTT. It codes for CASGDRAKDTQYF. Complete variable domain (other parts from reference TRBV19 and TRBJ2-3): DGGITQSPKYLFRKEGQNVTLSCEQNLNHDAMYWYRQDPGQGLRLIYYSQIVNDFQKGDIAEGYSVSREKKESFPLTVTSAQKNPTAFYLCASGDRAKDTQYFGPGTRLTVL.